One and the same sample provided the 29 T cell receptor beta chains below, sequenced in a study of blood T cell repertoires in COVID-19. Repertoires were generated with immunoSEQ multiplex PCR, while TCRdb's copy carries only in-frame clones and drops some. This sample carries 120,000 to 150,000 clones, 70% to 90% of them seen once, and the ten largest clones take around 8%. Sequenced input: peripheral blood. These receptors originate from an older woman with COVID-19, enrolled during active disease.

J is TRBJ2-2 and V is TRBV18; D gene ambiguous. V was trimmed by 6 bases and J by 4 bases, leaving 9 bases between them. The CDR3 runs 13 residues. Germline loops: CDR1 KGHSH, CDR2 LQKENI. The DNA for the CDR3 is TGTGCCAGCTCTCTCGCAGGCACCGGGGAGCTGTTTTTT. This translates into CASSLAGTGELFF.

The chain is built from TRBV9 and TRBJ2-2; 7 positions match TRBD2. Per germline, CDR1 SGDLS and CDR2 YYNGEE. The CDR3 length is 16 residues. V lost 1 base to trimming and J lost 2 bases; unmatched junction nucleotides: 5. For the CDR3, the DNA is TGTGCCAGCAGCGTAATCAGCGGGGCCAACACCGGGGAGCTGTTTTTT. Translated: CASSVISGANTGELFF. Based on the CDR3 plus reference TRBV9 and TRBJ2-2, the full variable domain is DSGVTQTPKHLITATGQRVTLRCSPRSGDLSVYWYQQSLDQGLQFLIQYYNGEERAKGNILERFSAQQFPDLHSELNLSSLELGDSALYFCASSVISGANTGELFFGEGSRLTVL.

This clone was counted only a few times. This rearrangement joins TRBV21-1 to TRBJ1-1. TRBV21-1 is recorded as a pseudogene. The CDR3 runs to 22 residues. DNA for the CDR3: TGTGCCAGCAGCCCCCTGGGTGGGCCAGTAGGGACTAGGGGAAGGTTGGGAACTGAAGCTTTCTTT. Protein sequence: CASSPLGGPVGTRGRLGTEAFF.

The J gene is TRBJ2-2, the V gene TRBV18; 10 bases are a match to TRBD2. CDR1 is KGHSH and CDR2 is LQKENI in the germline V gene. Trimming removed 8 bases from V and 2 bases from J; junction bases left unmatched: 11. The CDR3 consists of 17 residues. The CDR3 nucleotides read TGTGCCAGCCACTCGGCTAGCGGGGGCCTCAACACCGGGGAGCTGTTTTTT. This codes for CASHSASGGLNTGELFF.

The chain uses TRBV19 and TRBJ1-3; 7 bases align to TRBD1. J gave up 0 bases and V 10 bases, and 9 bases lay outside the gene matches. From germline, CDR1 is LNHDA and CDR2 SQIVND (reference sequence). The CDR3 spans 15 residues. The CDR3 reads CAISQGTHSGNTIYF. DNA for the CDR3: TGTGCCATCTCACAGGGGACCCACTCTGGAAACACCATATATTTT.

The chain couples TRBV7-3 to TRBJ1-2, with 11 positions matching TRBD1. The germline V gene has CDR1 SGHTA and CDR2 FQGTGA. After removal of 3 bases from V and 3 bases from J, the junction contained 6 bases not matched to a gene. The CDR3 has 16 amino acids. The DNA of the CDR3 is TGTGCCAGCAGCTTTGGAGGACAGGGGGCGGACTATGGCTACACCTTC. Translation gives CASSFGGQGADYGYTF.

The chain has TRBV29-1 and TRBJ1-1; weak D call: TRBD1 (5 bases). Per germline, CDR1 SQVTM and CDR2 ANQGSEA. This CDR3 has 15 amino acids. Trimming cost V 6 bases and J 10 bases, with 27 bases left between them. The CDR3 here is CSVGLLHQRTGGAFF. CDR3 DNA: TGCAGCGTCGGGTTATTGCACCAAAGGACCGGGGGAGCTTTCTTT.

This chain joins TRBV5-1 and TRBJ1-6, with D perhaps matching TRBD1 (5 bases). This CDR3 has 16 residues. Germline V CDR1 and CDR2: SGHRS, YFSETQ. V lost 0 bases and J 8 bases, leaving 15 bases between the germline ends. The CDR3 loop reads CASSLGPDRLDSPLHF. CDR3 sequence (DNA): TGCGCCAGCAGCTTGGGCCCTGACAGATTGGATTCACCCCTCCACTTT.

The chain combines TRBV7-2 with TRBJ1-5; D gene ambiguous. Germline V gene lookup returns CDR1 SGHTA and CDR2 FQGNSA. With 4 bases removed from V and 2 bases from J, the gap between germline ends came to 12 bases. CDR3 length: 15 residues. The CDR3 DNA is TGTGCCAGCAGCTCTGCGGTCGACGGCAATCAGCCCCAGCATTTT. It encodes CASSSAVDGNQPQHF.

The rearrangement uses TRBV28 and TRBJ2-2; a weak D match, TRBD1 (5 bases). The germline V and J ends were trimmed by 5 bases and 6 bases, with 13 bases remaining between them. The CDR3 sequence is 14 residues long. Germline V gene sequence: CDR1 MDHEN, CDR2 SYDVKM. In DNA form, the CDR3 reads TGTGCCAGCAGTCCCCCAGGGTTATCCGGGGAGCTGTTTTTT. Translating gives CASSPPGLSGELFF. The entire variable domain, with the rest obtained from reference TRBV28 and TRBJ2-2, is as follows: DVKVTQSSRYLVKRTGEKVFLECVQDMDHENMFWYRQDPGLGLRLIYFSYDVKMKEKGDIPEGYSVSREKKERFSLILESASTNQTSMYLCASSPPGLSGELFFGEGSRLTVL.

The gene calls are TRBV24-1 and TRBJ1-1, with a weak D call TRBD1 (6 bases). V lost 3 bases and J 7 bases, leaving 17 bases between the germline ends. The CDR3 sequence is 15 residues long. The germline gives CDR1 KGHDR, CDR2 SFDVKD. CDR3 DNA: TGTGCCACCAGTGATCCTACCCGACAGGATGGTGAAGCTTTCTTT. Its translation: CATSDPTRQDGEAFF.

The V and J genes are TRBV7-2 and TRBJ2-3; 7 nucleotides agree with TRBD2. The CDR3 covers 14 residues. Unmatched junction bases numbered 7, after V lost 5 bases and J lost 5 bases. Germline CDR1 and CDR2: SGHTA and FQGNSA. CDR3 coding DNA: TGTGCCAGCAGCCTCGGACTAGGGCTAGATACGCAGTATTTT. As protein: CASSLGLGLDTQYF.

The chain carries TRBV7-2 and TRBJ1-2; 7 positions match TRBD1. J was trimmed by 4 bases and V by 3 bases; bases with no gene match: 8. This CDR3 contains 15 residues. CDR1 is SGHTA and CDR2 is FQGNSA in the germline V gene. Here the CDR3 reads CASSFSRDSVYGYTF. The CDR3 DNA sequence: TGTGCCAGCAGCTTCTCTCGGGACAGCGTCTATGGCTACACCTTC.

The chain recombines TRBV19 with TRBJ1-6; 8 bases are shared with TRBD1. This CDR3 spans 15 amino acids. The germline V gene has CDR1 LNHDA and CDR2 SQIVND (reference sequence). V shed 5 bases, J shed 9 bases, and the junction held 9 bases outside the gene matches. CDR3 residues: CASSLHRGATSPLHF. The CDR3 DNA reads TGTGCCAGTAGTCTACACAGGGGGGCCACTTCACCCCTCCACTTT.

This clone was counted a single time. V and J are TRBV15 and TRBJ2-1, with 7 bases that match TRBD2. Trimming removed 0 bases from V and 2 bases from J; junction bases left unmatched: 1. The CDR3 extends over 15 amino acids. Germline assignment: CDR1 LNHNV and CDR2 YYDKDF (reference sequence). The CDR3 sequence is CATSRDRGAYNEQFF. The CDR3 DNA reads TGTGCCACCAGCAGAGATCGGGGGGCCTACAATGAGCAGTTCTTC.

This chain joins TRBV5-1 and TRBJ2-7; 9 bases align to TRBD1. Trimming took 4 bases from V and 2 from J; bases not matched to a gene: 7. Germline V gives CDR1 SGHRS, CDR2 YFSETQ. The CDR3 has 15 amino acids. Here the CDR3 reads CASSHPGTGPYEQYF. The CDR3 DNA is TGCGCCAGCAGCCACCCCGGGACAGGGCCCTACGAGCAGTACTTC. The entire variable domain, with the rest obtained from reference TRBV5-1 and TRBJ2-7, is as follows: KAGVTQTPRYLIKTRGQQVTLSCSPISGHRSVSWYQQTPGQGLQFLFEYFSETQRNKGNFPGRFSGRQFSNSRSEMNVSTLELGDSALYLCASSHPGTGPYEQYFGPGTRLTVT.

The chain links TRBV10-1 to TRBJ2-3, with 10 bases that match TRBD2. J gave up 2 bases and V 0 bases, and 8 bases lay outside the gene matches. The CDR3 extends over 18 amino acids. Germline assignment: CDR1 WNHNN and CDR2 SYGVQD (reference sequence). CDR3 loop: CASSESGASGGYTDTQYF. DNA for the CDR3: TGCGCCAGCAGTGAGTCGGGCGCTAGCGGGGGCTACACAGATACGCAGTATTTT.

V and J are TRBV6-2 or TRBV6-3 and TRBJ2-5, with 7 bases fitting TRBD2. This CDR3 has 16 amino acids. Germline-derived CDR1 and CDR2 are MNHEY and SVGEGT. The J segment lost 5 bases and the V segment lost 3 bases, leaving 12 bases of the junction unmatched. The CDR3 DNA is TGTGCCAGCAGTTATGATCGGGGGGACCATCACGAGACCCAGTACTTC. Translated, it gives CASSYDRGDHHETQYF.

The V and J genes are TRBV12-3 or TRBV12-4 and TRBJ1-2; the match to TRBD1 covers 7 bases. The CDR3 loop spans 12 amino acids. The ends lost 5 bases at V and 6 bases at J; junction bases unmatched: 3. DNA for the CDR3: TGTGCCAGCAGTGGACAGGAGCATGGCTACACCTTC. Protein product: CASSGQEHGYTF.

This chain connects TRBV6-2 or TRBV6-3 to TRBJ1-1; 7 nucleotides line up with TRBD1. Germline V lookup: CDR1 MNHEY, CDR2 SVGEGT. J lost 6 bases, V lost 6 bases, and 19 bases had no gene match. This CDR3 has 17 amino acids. The CDR3 here is CASSPMYRDSRPAEAFF. For the CDR3, the DNA is TGTGCCAGCAGCCCAATGTACCGGGACAGTCGTCCCGCTGAAGCTTTCTTT.

The chain links TRBV2 to TRBJ1-3, with 7 bases matching TRBD1. The CDR3 is 14 residues long. CDR1 SNHLY and CDR2 FYNNEI come from the germline V gene. The trim removed 4 bases at V and 2 bases at J, leaving 2 bases unmatched. The CDR3 spells CASSAQGTGNTIYF. CDR3 DNA sequence: TGTGCCAGCAGTGCACAGGGGACTGGAAACACCATATATTTT.

This clone was picked up one time. This sequence joins TRBV6-5 and TRBJ1-1; D is ambiguous. Germline V gives CDR1 MNHEY, CDR2 SVGAGI. V was shortened by 5 bases and J by 2 bases, with 9 bases between the two germline ends. The CDR3 extends over 13 amino acids. The CDR3: CASSRGLNTEAFF. CDR3 coding DNA: TGTGCCAGCAGTCGCGGGCTAAACACTGAAGCTTTCTTT.

The V and J genes are TRBV24-1 and TRBJ1-2, with 7 bases identical to TRBD1. The CDR3 runs to 14 residues. V shed 9 bases, J shed 8 bases, and the junction held 14 bases outside the gene matches. CDR1 and CDR2 from the germline V gene are KGHDR and SFDVKD. The CDR3 loop is CATQATAYRGGYTF. CDR3 bases: TGTGCCACCCAAGCAACGGCGTACAGGGGAGGCTACACCTTC.

The chain employs TRBV6-5 and TRBJ2-5; TRBD2 matches 7 bases. Germline-derived CDR1 and CDR2 are MNHEY and SVGAGI. The V and J ends lost 4 bases and 3 bases, in that order; junction bases with no gene match: 2. This CDR3 has 13 amino acids. CDR3: CASSSGTKETQYF. The CDR3 region has the DNA TGTGCCAGCAGTTCCGGGACTAAAGAGACCCAGTACTTC.

The chain links TRBV2 to TRBJ1-5; D ambiguous. Germline values: CDR1 SNHLY, CDR2 FYNNEI. The V gene lost 5 bases and the J gene lost 0 bases, with 5 bases spanning the gap. The CDR3 sequence is 13 residues long. In nucleotides, the CDR3 is TGTGCCAGCAGTTTTTATAGCAATCAGCCCCAGCATTTT. Amino acids: CASSFYSNQPQHF.

This chain links TRBV7-9 with TRBJ1-6; 10 bases align to TRBD1. CDR3 length equals 15 residues. Trimming cost V 9 bases and J 5 bases; bases outside gene matches: 7. The germline V gene encodes CDR1 SEHNR and CDR2 FQNEAQ (reference sequence). CDR3 coding DNA: TGTGCCAGTAGACAGGGGGCTATACATAATTCACCCCTCCACTTT. Translated: CASRQGAIHNSPLHF.

The gene calls are TRBV2 and TRBJ2-7; D is perhaps TRBD1 (6 bases). The V gene lost 4 bases and the J gene lost 6 bases, with 10 bases spanning the gap. The CDR3 is 12 amino acids. The germline gives CDR1 SNHLY, CDR2 FYNNEI. This chain's CDR3 is CASSGQVFEQYF. CDR3 coding DNA: TGTGCCAGCAGTGGACAGGTTTTCGAGCAGTACTTC.

J is TRBJ1-5 and V is TRBV28; 7 bases align to TRBD1. Losses at the gene ends were 6 bases for V and 0 bases for J; bases not matched to a gene: 11. Germline CDR1 MDHEN, CDR2 SYDVKM. The CDR3 covers 17 residues. CDR3 sequence (DNA): TGTGCCAGCAGCCCGGGACAGAGGTTCTATAGCAATCAGCCCCAGCATTTT. Amino acid sequence: CASSPGQRFYSNQPQHF. The full variable domain, completed using reference TRBV28 and TRBJ1-5, is DVKVTQSSRYLVKRTGEKVFLECVQDMDHENMFWYRQDPGLGLRLIYFSYDVKMKEKGDIPEGYSVSREKKERFSLILESASTNQTSMYLCASSPGQRFYSNQPQHFGDGTRLSIL.

The chain has TRBV7-6 and TRBJ2-1; D might be TRBD1 (5 bases). The CDR3 sequence is 14 residues long. Trimming shortened V by 5 bases and J by 6 bases, and 14 bases separated the two germline ends. Germline-derived CDR1 and CDR2 are SGHVS and FNYEAQ. CDR3 sequence reads: CASSPEVRANEQFF. As DNA, the CDR3 is TGTGCCAGCAGCCCAGAGGTCAGGGCCAATGAGCAGTTCTTC. The full variable domain, with the rest looked up from reference TRBV7-6 and TRBJ2-1, is GAGVSQSPRYKVTKRGQDVALRCDPISGHVSLYWYRQALGQGPEFLTYFNYEAQQDKSGLPNDRFSAERPEGSISTLTIQRTEQRDSAMYRCASSPEVRANEQFFGPGTRLTVL.